This record covers a single T cell receptor beta chain. The antigen is not known. The immunoSEQ assay was version 4, run in survey mode. Method: immunoSEQ multiplex PCR; TCRdb's copy keeps in-frame clones and lacks some. This table holds 30,000 to 35,000 clones, roughly four fifths found once. This entry comes from a study of persistence of HIV-infected CD4 T cells. An overlapping HIV-1 Gag peptide pool stimulated these cells at roughly 1 ug/peptide/mL. Sorted nonresponding memory CD4+ T cells were CD40L-negative, CD69-negative, CD45RO-high. These HIV-1-infected adults initiated suppressive ART in chronic infection. CD8-depleted PBMCs were stimulated 15 to 20 hours with anti-CD28/CD49d costimulation, CD40-blocking antibody and enfuvirtide. The CDR3 is 17 amino acids. Germline V lookup: CDR1 SGHNT, CDR2 YENEEA. The germline V and J ends were trimmed by 0 bases and 11 bases, with 25 bases remaining between them.

The chain has TRBV11-3 and TRBJ1-1; D perhaps matches TRBD1 (5 bases). This material consisted of CD4+ T cells sorted from PBMCs after approximately 19-hour stimulation, taken from a patient who received antiretroviral therapy. This TCR came from an adult woman with HIV who was CMV-seropositive. CDR3 DNA: TGTGCCAGCAGCTTAGATGCCCAGGGAAGGACTCGCAACAGGGCTTTCTTT. Residues: CASSLDAQGRTRNRAFF.